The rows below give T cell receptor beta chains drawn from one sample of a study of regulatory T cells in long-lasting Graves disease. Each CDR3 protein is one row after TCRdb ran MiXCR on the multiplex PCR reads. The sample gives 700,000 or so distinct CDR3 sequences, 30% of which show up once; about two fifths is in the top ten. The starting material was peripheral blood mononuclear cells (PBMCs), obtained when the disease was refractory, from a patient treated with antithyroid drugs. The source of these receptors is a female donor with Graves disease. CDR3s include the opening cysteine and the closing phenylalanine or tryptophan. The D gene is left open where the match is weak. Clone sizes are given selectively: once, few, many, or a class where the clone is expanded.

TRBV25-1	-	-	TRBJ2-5	CASSVGRQETQYF	TGTGCCAGCAGTGTCGGACGACAAGAGACCCAGTACTTC
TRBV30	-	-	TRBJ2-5	CAWSDGPTVSETQYF	TGTGCCTGGAGTGATGGTCCGACCGTGTCAGAGACCCAGTACTTC
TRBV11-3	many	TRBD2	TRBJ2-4	CASSLNLPSGSGENIQYF	TGTGCCAGCAGCTTAAATCTCCCTAGCGGGAGTGGGGAAAACATTCAGTACTTC
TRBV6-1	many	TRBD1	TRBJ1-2	CASSARTGDGYTF	TGTGCCAGCAGTGCCCGGACAGGGGATGGCTACACCTTC
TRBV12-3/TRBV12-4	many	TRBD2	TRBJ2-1	CASSLAGGPYYNEQFF	TGTGCCAGCAGTTTAGCGGGAGGGCCTTACTACAATGAGCAGTTCTTC
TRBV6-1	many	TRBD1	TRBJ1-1	CASSITGGNTEAFF	TGTGCCAGCAGTATTACAGGGGGGAACACTGAAGCTTTCTTT
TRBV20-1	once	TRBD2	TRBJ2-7	CSALSSGTYEQYF	TGCAGTGCCCTTTCTAGCGGAACCTACGAGCAGTACTTC
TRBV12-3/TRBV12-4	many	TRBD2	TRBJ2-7	CASSPRLAGGTYEQYF	TGTGCCAGCAGCCCTAGACTAGCGGGAGGGACCTACGAGCAGTACTTC
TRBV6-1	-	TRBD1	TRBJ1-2	CASSAPGTGYGYTF	TGTGCCAGCAGCGCCCCCGGGACAGGGTATGGCTACACCTTC
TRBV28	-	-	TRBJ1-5	CASSVSGSRQYSNQPQHF	TGTGCCAGCAGCGTTAGCGGGTCCCGACAGTATAGCAATCAGCCCCAGCATTTT
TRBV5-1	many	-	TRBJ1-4	CASSLESTNEKLFF	TGCGCCAGCAGCTTGGAATCCACCAATGAAAAACTGTTTTTT
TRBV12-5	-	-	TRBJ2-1	CASGLVRGERGSYNEQFF	TGTGCTAGTGGTTTGGTACGCGGGGAGAGGGGTTCCTACAATGAGCAGTTCTTC
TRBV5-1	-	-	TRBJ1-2	CASSSGILNYGYTF	TGCGCCAGCAGCTCAGGGATACTCAACTATGGCTACACCTTC
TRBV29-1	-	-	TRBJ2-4	CSVASTSSRNIQYF	TGCAGCGTTGCATCCACTAGTAGTAGGAACATTCAGTACTTC
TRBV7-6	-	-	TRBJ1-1	CASSPIEWNTEAFF	TGTGCCAGCAGCCCAATAGAATGGAACACTGAAGCTTTCTTT
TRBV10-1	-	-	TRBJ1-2	CASLTNYGYTF	TGCGCCAGCCTAACCAACTATGGCTACACCTTC
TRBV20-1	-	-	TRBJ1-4	CSTSMVSGTYEKLFF	TGCAGTACTAGCATGGTGTCAGGGACTTATGAAAAACTGTTTTTT
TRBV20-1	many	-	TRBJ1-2	CSATGAGEYRYGYTF	TGCAGTGCTACTGGGGCAGGGGAATATAGGTATGGCTACACCTTC
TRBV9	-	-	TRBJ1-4	CASSHGTNNEKLFF	TGTGCCAGCAGCCACGGGACAAACAATGAAAAACTGTTTTTT
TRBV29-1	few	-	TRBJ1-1	CSVDRTVEAFF	TGCAGCGTTGACCGGACAGTTGAAGCTTTCTTT
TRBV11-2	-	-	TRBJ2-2	CASSEYPGELFF	TGTGCCAGCAGCGAGTATCCCGGGGAGCTGTTTTTT
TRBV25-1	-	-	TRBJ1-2	CASSEGLARGNYGYTF	TGTGCCAGCAGTGAAGGGTTAGCCAGAGGGAACTATGGCTACACCTTC
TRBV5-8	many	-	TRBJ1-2	CASSLTRVTSRYGYTF	TGTGCCAGCAGCTTGACCAGGGTGACGAGCAGATATGGCTACACCTTC
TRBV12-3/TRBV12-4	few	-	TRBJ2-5	CASSFQSGGSGTQYF	TGTGCCAGCAGCTTCCAAAGTGGGGGCTCGGGGACCCAGTACTTC
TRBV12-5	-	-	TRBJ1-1	CASGFSTGATNTEAFF	TGTGCTAGTGGTTTCAGTACTGGCGCCACCAACACTGAAGCTTTCTTT
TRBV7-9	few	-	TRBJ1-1	CASSPRTVLDLTEAFF	TGTGCCAGCAGCCCTCGGACGGTCCTCGATTTAACTGAAGCTTTCTTT
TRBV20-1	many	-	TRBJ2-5	CSASPGGGRGQETQYF	TGCAGTGCTAGTCCCGGGGGCGGGAGAGGGCAAGAGACCCAGTACTTC
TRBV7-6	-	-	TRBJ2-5	CASSPVGGVRGETQYF	TGTGCCAGCAGCCCTGTCGGGGGAGTTCGCGGGGAGACCCAGTACTTC